The T cell receptor (beta chain) described here comes from a study of blood T cell repertoires in COVID-19. The CDR3 length is 14 residues. Trimming stripped 8 bases from V and 0 bases from J, with 12 bases between. Germline V gene sequence: CDR1 LNHDA, CDR2 SQIVND (reference sequence). As processed by the authors: Amplification of reference gene primers provided the estimated nucleated cell counts. Measured with immunoSEQ multiplex PCR; TCRdb has only the in-frame clones, and not every one. Clone size and V and J calls were adopted from that table, with D and trimming inferred from the DNA. In the table there are 130,000 to 150,000 clones, approximately 88% of which are singletons.

The TCR originated in a human donor in a cohort sampled during active COVID-19. This sequence joins TRBV19 and TRBJ2-3; D call uncertain. The sample taken for sequencing was peripheral blood. CDR3 region: CASYAGTSTDTQYF. The CDR3 DNA follows: TGTGCCAGTTATGCCGGTACTAGCACAGATACGCAGTATTTT.